This T cell receptor (beta chain) was profiled in a study of a mutant IDH1 vaccine in newly diagnosed glioma. The time point: week 11, during vaccination. Each dose of the vaccine consisted of 300 ug of mutant IDH1 20-mer peptide, with topical imiquimod. This clone was counted a few times. Its cognate antigen is unknown. The protocol was immunoSEQ multiplex PCR, while the TCRdb copy is restricted to in-frame clones and leaves out a portion. Of some 64,000 clones in the sample, roughly 80% were seen once. This CDR3 has 15 residues. From germline, CDR1 is SGHRS and CDR2 YFSETQ. V was pared by 4 bases and J by 2 bases, with 5 bases of the junction left unmatched.

The input for sequencing was PBMCs, taken from a glioma patient whose treatment included an IDH1 peptide vaccine. The TCR sequence derives from a man aged 45-65 years with glioma. The chain recombines TRBV5-1 with TRBJ1-5, with 8 bases identical to TRBD1. The CDR3 here is CASSPGTGRNQPQHF. The CDR3 DNA follows: TGCGCCAGCAGCCCCGGGACAGGACGCAATCAGCCCCAGCATTTT.